One TCR beta chain is described in this entry. Its antigen is still unknown. A junction boundary mismatches the germline segment, possibly from a read error. By way of CD45RO/CCR7/CD25/CD127/CD95/CD27, the CD4+ regulatory, stem cell-like memory, central memory and naive cells were sorted. This entry comes from a study of beta chain features in type 1 diabetes. Study findings and constraints: Resolution of whether HLA type affects TCRB rearrangement was not achieved here. People with Type 1 diabetes carried modestly yet significantly shorter TCRB CDR3s in all four CD4+ subsets.

From germline, CDR1 is SSHAT and CDR2 FNYEAQ (reference sequence). The CDR3 spans 15 residues. The sequenced template was cDNA made from the entire isolated RNA. Data came from immunoSEQ multiplex PCR; TCRdb stores just in-frame clones and leaves some out. The sample includes some 120,000 clones, around 16% of them seen just once. The origin of this receptor is a man aged 18 to 29 with type 1 diabetes. J is TRBJ2-2 and V is TRBV7-7; D is unresolved. The sequenced sample consisted of central memory CD4+ T cells from blood. CDR3 DNA sequence: TGTGCTAGCAGCTTAATGTCGACGAACACCGGGGAGCTGTTTTTT. It yields the protein CASSLMSTNTGELFF.